This T cell receptor (beta chain) was retrieved from a study of blood T cells in healthy people across ages. This clonotype occurred a few times. Its antigen is undetermined. PCR was performed a second time for 7 to 11 cycles using a sample-barcoded 5' primer and a J-beta primer mix. Each cDNA was tagged by a template-switch adaptor containing 12 random nucleotides. Each CDR3 protein gets one entry after TCRdb re-called the 5' RACE reads with MiXCR. The data hold more than 750,000 distinct CDR3 sequences, with approximately 32% observed a single time. Trimming at V came to 3 bases and at J to 8 bases, leaving 7 bases not matched to a gene. Germline CDR1 reads SGHRS; CDR2 reads YFSETQ. The CDR3 totals 15 residues. General study points: As naive T cell percentage varied, TCR beta diversity correlated strongly with it.

A further study also used this sample, focusing on T cells of mothers and their children. That report adds: Slightly, though not significantly, more overlap was seen in related than in unrelated mother-child pairs.

This sequence was found in a middle-aged woman in good health. Sequenced material: blood. The V and J genes are TRBV5-1 and TRBJ2-1; 11 bases agree with TRBD1. CDR3 loop: CASSSGQGARHEQFF. CDR3 nucleotides: TGCGCCAGCAGCTCAGGACAGGGGGCTCGGCATGAGCAGTTCTTC.